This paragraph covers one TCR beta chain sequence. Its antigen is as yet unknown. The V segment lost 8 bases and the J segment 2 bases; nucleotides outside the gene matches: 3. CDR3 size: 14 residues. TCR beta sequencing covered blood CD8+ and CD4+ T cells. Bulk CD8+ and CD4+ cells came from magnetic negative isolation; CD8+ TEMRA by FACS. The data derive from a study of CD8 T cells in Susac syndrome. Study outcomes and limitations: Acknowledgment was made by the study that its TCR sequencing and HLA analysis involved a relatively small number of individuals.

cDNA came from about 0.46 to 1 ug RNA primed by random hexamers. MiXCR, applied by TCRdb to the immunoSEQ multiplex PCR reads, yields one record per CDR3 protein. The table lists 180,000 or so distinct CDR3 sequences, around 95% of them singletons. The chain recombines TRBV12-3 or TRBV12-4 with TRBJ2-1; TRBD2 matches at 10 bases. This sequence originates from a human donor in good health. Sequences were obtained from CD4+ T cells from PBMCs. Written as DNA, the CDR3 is TGTGCCAGCTTGCTAGCGGGGGCCTACAATGAGCAGTTCTTC. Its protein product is CASLLAGAYNEQFF.